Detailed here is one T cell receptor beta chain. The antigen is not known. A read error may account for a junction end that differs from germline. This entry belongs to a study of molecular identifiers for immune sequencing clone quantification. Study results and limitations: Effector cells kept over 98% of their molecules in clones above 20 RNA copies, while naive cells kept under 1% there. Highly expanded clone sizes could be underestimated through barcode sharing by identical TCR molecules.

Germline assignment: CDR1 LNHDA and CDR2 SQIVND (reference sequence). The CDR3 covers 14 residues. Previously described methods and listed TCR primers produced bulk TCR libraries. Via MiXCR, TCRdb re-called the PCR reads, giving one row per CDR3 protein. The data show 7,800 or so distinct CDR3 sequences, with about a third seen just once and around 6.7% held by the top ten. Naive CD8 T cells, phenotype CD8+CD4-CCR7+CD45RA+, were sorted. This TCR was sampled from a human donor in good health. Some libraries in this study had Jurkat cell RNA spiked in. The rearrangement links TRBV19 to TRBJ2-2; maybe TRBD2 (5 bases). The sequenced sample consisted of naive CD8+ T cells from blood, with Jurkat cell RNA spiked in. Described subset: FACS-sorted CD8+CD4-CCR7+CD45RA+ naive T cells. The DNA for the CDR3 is TGTGCCAGTAGTCAAGACCTGAACACCGGGGAGCTGATTTTT. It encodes CASSQDLNTGELIF.